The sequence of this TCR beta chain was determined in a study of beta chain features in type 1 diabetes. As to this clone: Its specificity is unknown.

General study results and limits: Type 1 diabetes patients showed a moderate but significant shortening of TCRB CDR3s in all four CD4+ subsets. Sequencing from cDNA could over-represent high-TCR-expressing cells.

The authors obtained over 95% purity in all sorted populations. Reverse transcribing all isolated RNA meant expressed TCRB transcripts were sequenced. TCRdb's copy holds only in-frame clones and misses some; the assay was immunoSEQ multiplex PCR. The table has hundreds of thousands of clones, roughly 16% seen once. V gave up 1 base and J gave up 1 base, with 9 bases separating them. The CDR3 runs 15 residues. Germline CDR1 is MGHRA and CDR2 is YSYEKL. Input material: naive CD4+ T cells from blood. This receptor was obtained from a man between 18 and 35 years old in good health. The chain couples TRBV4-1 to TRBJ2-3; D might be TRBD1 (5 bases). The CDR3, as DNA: TGCGCCAGCAGCCAAGTGGGGCAGCGCACAGATACGCAGTATTTT. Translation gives CASSQVGQRTDTQYF.